This T cell receptor (beta chain) stems from a study of blood T cell repertoires in COVID-19. As for the study in general: Samples taken during acute and convalescent COVID-19 were collected in the United States, Italy and Spain. In each case, the material was cDNA or gDNA derived from T cells, B-cell-depleted T cells, or PBMCs.

The CDR3 has 18 residues. V lost 5 bases, J lost 4 bases, and 19 bases stayed unmatched. Germline V gives CDR1 MNHEY, CDR2 SMNVEV (reference sequence). Original methodology: Using reference gene primer amplification, nucleated cell counts were estimated. Measured with immunoSEQ multiplex PCR; TCRdb has only the in-frame clones, and not every one. V, J and clone size are those of that table, while D and trimming were read from the DNA. The table includes 140,000 or so clones, over 70% detected once. The chain is built from TRBV27 and TRBJ2-5; 7 bases are a match to TRBD1. The TCR originated in a man aged 45-65 years with active or convalescent COVID-19. Sequencing was done on a sample of peripheral blood. CDR3 in DNA: TGTGCCAGCAGTCGAAACCGAACAGGGGCCACCTCGGGAGAGACCCAGTACTTC. As protein: CASSRNRTGATSGETQYF.